Listed below are T cell receptor beta chains from one sample, sequenced in a study of T cell responses to AZD1222 COVID-19 vaccine. The assay was immunoSEQ multiplex PCR, and TCRdb's table has in-frame clones only and misses some. Of roughly 160,000 clones listed, around 92% are singletons. The input for sequencing was peripheral blood, taken on day 0 of AZD1222 vaccination. The receptors here all came from an adult in good health. The CDR3 runs from the conserved cysteine through the conserved F or W. D genes are given only for firm matches. Only some rows state a clone size, as once, few, many or a class for expanded clones.

len: 13
abundance: NA
v_gene: TRBV5-5
j_gene: TRBJ2-7
d_gene: NA
CDR3nt: TGTGCCAGCAGCCGCCTCCTAGGGTACGAGCAGTACTTC
CDR3aa: CASSRLLGYEQYF

len: 11
abundance: NA
v_gene: TRBV3-1/TRBV3-2
j_gene: TRBJ1-5
d_gene: NA
CDR3nt: TGTGCCAGCAGCCAAGGGGGGCCCCAGCATTTT
CDR3aa: CASSQGGPQHF

len: 12
abundance: NA
v_gene: TRBV19
j_gene: TRBJ1-2
d_gene: TRBD1
CDR3nt: TGTGCCAGTAGTCGGCAGGGGGATGGCTACACCTTC
CDR3aa: CASSRQGDGYTF

len: 11
abundance: once
v_gene: TRBV12-5
j_gene: TRBJ2-7
d_gene: NA
CDR3nt: TGTGCTAGTGGTTTGAACTACGAGCAGTACTTC
CDR3aa: CASGLNYEQYF

len: 13
abundance: NA
v_gene: TRBV27
j_gene: TRBJ1-1
d_gene: NA
CDR3nt: TGTGCCAGCAGATGGGGCATGAACACTGAAGCTTTCTTT
CDR3aa: CASRWGMNTEAFF

len: 14
abundance: NA
v_gene: TRBV7-2
j_gene: TRBJ2-7
d_gene: NA
CDR3nt: TGTGCCAGCAGCTTAGGTCTGGGGCGGTACGAGCAGTACTTC
CDR3aa: CASSLGLGRYEQYF

len: 14
abundance: NA
v_gene: TRBV11-2
j_gene: TRBJ1-2
d_gene: NA
CDR3nt: TGTGCCAGCAGCTTAGCACAGGCCGACTATGGCTACACCTTC
CDR3aa: CASSLAQADYGYTF

len: 15
abundance: NA
v_gene: TRBV5-4
j_gene: TRBJ1-6
d_gene: TRBD1
CDR3nt: TGTGCCAGCAGCAGCTGGACAGGGAGCAATTCACCCCTCCACTTT
CDR3aa: CASSSWTGSNSPLHF

len: 13
abundance: NA
v_gene: TRBV12-3/TRBV12-4
j_gene: TRBJ2-7
d_gene: NA
CDR3nt: TGTGCCAGCAGTTTAATCTCCGGATCCGAGCAGTACTTC
CDR3aa: CASSLISGSEQYF

len: 13
abundance: NA
v_gene: TRBV5-1
j_gene: TRBJ1-1
d_gene: NA
CDR3nt: TGCGCCAGCAGCTTTCTGGTTGGGACTGAAGCTTTCTTT
CDR3aa: CASSFLVGTEAFF

len: 13
abundance: NA
v_gene: TRBV11-3
j_gene: TRBJ2-7
d_gene: NA
CDR3nt: TGTGCCAGCAGCTTTGGCGGAGGATACGAGCAGTACTTC
CDR3aa: CASSFGGGYEQYF

len: 13
abundance: few
v_gene: TRBV14
j_gene: TRBJ1-1
d_gene: NA
CDR3nt: TGTGCCAGCAGCCAATCTTTGAACACTGAAGCTTTCTTT
CDR3aa: CASSQSLNTEAFF

len: 14
abundance: NA
v_gene: TRBV6-2/TRBV6-3
j_gene: TRBJ2-7
d_gene: NA
CDR3nt: TGTGCCAGCAGCCCGTTCGGGAGCCTGAGATGGCAGTACTTC
CDR3aa: CASSPFGSLRWQYF

len: 16
abundance: NA
v_gene: TRBV5-1
j_gene: TRBJ1-1
d_gene: NA
CDR3nt: TGCGCCAGCAGCTTGGCCGTGGGACCTTCGAACACTGAAGCTTTCTTT
CDR3aa: CASSLAVGPSNTEAFF

len: 18
abundance: NA
v_gene: TRBV4-1
j_gene: TRBJ2-3
d_gene: TRBD2
CDR3nt: TGCGCCAGCAGCCCTAGCGGGGGGGCCTCGTCCGGCACAGATACGCAGTATTTT
CDR3aa: CASSPSGGASSGTDTQYF

len: 17
abundance: NA
v_gene: TRBV5-1
j_gene: TRBJ2-7
d_gene: TRBD1
CDR3nt: TGCGCCAGCAGTGCACCGCCGGGACAGGGACCCTCCTACGAGCAGTACTTC
CDR3aa: CASSAPPGQGPSYEQYF

len: 14
abundance: once
v_gene: TRBV4-1
j_gene: TRBJ1-2
d_gene: NA
CDR3nt: TGCGCCAGCAGCCCCATGGAGGGATCCTATGGCTACACCTTC
CDR3aa: CASSPMEGSYGYTF

len: 15
abundance: NA
v_gene: TRBV5-4
j_gene: TRBJ2-7
d_gene: TRBD1
CDR3nt: TGTGCCAGCAGCTGGGGTGGGACAGGGGGAGTCGAGCAGTACTTC
CDR3aa: CASSWGGTGGVEQYF

len: 13
abundance: NA
v_gene: TRBV7-7
j_gene: TRBJ2-7
d_gene: TRBD2
CDR3nt: TGTGCCAGCAGCCCGGGGCTAGCGGACGAGCAGTACTTC
CDR3aa: CASSPGLADEQYF

len: 13
abundance: NA
v_gene: TRBV6-5
j_gene: TRBJ1-1
d_gene: NA
CDR3nt: TGTGCCAGCAGTTTACACCGAAACACTGAAGCTTTCTTT
CDR3aa: CASSLHRNTEAFF

len: 14
abundance: NA
v_gene: TRBV5-6
j_gene: TRBJ1-2
d_gene: TRBD1
CDR3nt: TGTGCCAGCCTCCAGAAGGGGGCTGGGTATGGCTACACCTTC
CDR3aa: CASLQKGAGYGYTF

len: 17
abundance: NA
v_gene: TRBV28
j_gene: TRBJ1-5
d_gene: NA
CDR3nt: TGTGCCAGCAGTCCGGTGGGGGCAGGAGATAGCAATCAGCCCCAGCATTTT
CDR3aa: CASSPVGAGDSNQPQHF

len: 16
abundance: NA
v_gene: TRBV9
j_gene: TRBJ1-6
d_gene: NA
CDR3nt: TGTGCCAGCAGCGTAGGTAGGTCGGCGGAGTATTCACCCCTCCACTTT
CDR3aa: CASSVGRSAEYSPLHF

len: 16
abundance: NA
v_gene: TRBV5-6
j_gene: TRBJ2-7
d_gene: NA
CDR3nt: TGTGCCAGCAGCTTTCGAATCGGGCATTTTCTCTACGAGCAGTACTTC
CDR3aa: CASSFRIGHFLYEQYF

len: 13
abundance: NA
v_gene: TRBV10-3
j_gene: TRBJ1-2
d_gene: NA
CDR3nt: TGTGCCATCACCGAGACCGGGGACTATGGCTACACCTTC
CDR3aa: CAITETGDYGYTF

len: 15
abundance: NA
v_gene: TRBV19
j_gene: TRBJ1-1
d_gene: TRBD1
CDR3nt: TGTGCCAGTAGTATTCTCGGACAGGGAGGCACTGAAGCTTTCTTT
CDR3aa: CASSILGQGGTEAFF

len: 13
abundance: NA
v_gene: TRBV5-1
j_gene: TRBJ1-1
d_gene: NA
CDR3nt: TGCGCCAGCAGCCTCTGGTGGACGGCTGAAGCTTTCTTT
CDR3aa: CASSLWWTAEAFF

len: 16
abundance: NA
v_gene: TRBV4-2
j_gene: TRBJ1-2
d_gene: TRBD1
CDR3nt: TGTGCCAGCAGCCAACAAGGACAGGCCTACCACTATGGCTACACCTTC
CDR3aa: CASSQQGQAYHYGYTF

len: 14
abundance: NA
v_gene: TRBV2
j_gene: TRBJ1-2
d_gene: NA
CDR3nt: TGTGCCAGCAGTGGATTTGCAGGGAGCTATGGCTACACCTTC
CDR3aa: CASSGFAGSYGYTF

len: 14
abundance: NA
v_gene: TRBV13
j_gene: TRBJ1-2
d_gene: TRBD1
CDR3nt: TGTGCCAGCAGCTCTACGGGGACAGCCTATGGCTACACCTTC
CDR3aa: CASSSTGTAYGYTF

len: 18
abundance: NA
v_gene: TRBV4-1
j_gene: TRBJ2-2
d_gene: NA
CDR3nt: TGCGCCAGCAGCCAAGATTTCCGGACTGCAGCGAACACCGGGGAGCTGTTTTTT
CDR3aa: CASSQDFRTAANTGELFF

len: 15
abundance: NA
v_gene: TRBV27
j_gene: TRBJ2-7
d_gene: NA
CDR3nt: TGTGCCAGCAGTACCGCTGACAGGATCACCTACGAGCAGTACTTC
CDR3aa: CASSTADRITYEQYF

len: 16
abundance: NA
v_gene: TRBV6-2/TRBV6-3
j_gene: TRBJ1-2
d_gene: NA
CDR3nt: TGTGCCAGCAGTTACGAGTTTGGTAACAACAACTATGGCTACACCTTC
CDR3aa: CASSYEFGNNNYGYTF

len: 19
abundance: NA
v_gene: TRBV27
j_gene: TRBJ2-2
d_gene: NA
CDR3nt: TGTGCCAGCAGTTTATCGTGGTTTGGCGGGGGCCGATCCCCCGGGGAGCTGTTTTTT
CDR3aa: CASSLSWFGGGRSPGELFF

len: 14
abundance: NA
v_gene: TRBV11-1
j_gene: TRBJ1-4
d_gene: NA
CDR3nt: TGTGCCAGCAGCCTCCGCCGGGGGAATGAAAAACTGTTTTTT
CDR3aa: CASSLRRGNEKLFF

len: 18
abundance: NA
v_gene: TRBV4-2
j_gene: TRBJ1-6
d_gene: NA
CDR3nt: TGTGCCAGCAGCCAAGAGCGATCCAAGAGCTCCTATAATTCACCCCTCCACTTT
CDR3aa: CASSQERSKSSYNSPLHF

len: 14
abundance: NA
v_gene: TRBV5-1
j_gene: TRBJ2-7
d_gene: TRBD2
CDR3nt: TGCGCCAGCAGCTCATCAGCGGGGGGGTACGAGCAGTACTTC
CDR3aa: CASSSSAGGYEQYF

len: 13
abundance: NA
v_gene: TRBV6-5
j_gene: TRBJ1-2
d_gene: NA
CDR3nt: TGTGCCAGCAGCATAACAGGGTTGGAAGGCTACACCTTC
CDR3aa: CASSITGLEGYTF

len: 14
abundance: NA
v_gene: TRBV4-1
j_gene: TRBJ1-4
d_gene: NA
CDR3nt: TGCGCCAGCAGCCAATGGGCAGGGGCGGAAAAACTGTTTTTT
CDR3aa: CASSQWAGAEKLFF

len: 15
abundance: NA
v_gene: TRBV2
j_gene: TRBJ2-3
d_gene: TRBD2
CDR3nt: TGTGCCAGCTCGAAGCGGGGGGGAATCACAGATACGCAGTATTTT
CDR3aa: CASSKRGGITDTQYF

len: 13
abundance: once
v_gene: TRBV12-3/TRBV12-4
j_gene: TRBJ2-1
d_gene: NA
CDR3nt: TGTGCCCGCGGGGTGGGGGGGCAGGATGAGCAGTTCTTC
CDR3aa: CARGVGGQDEQFF

len: 11
abundance: NA
v_gene: TRBV6-5
j_gene: TRBJ2-1
d_gene: TRBD2
CDR3nt: TGTGCCAGCAGGAGCGGGGGGCCGCAGTTCTTC
CDR3aa: CASRSGGPQFF

len: 13
abundance: NA
v_gene: TRBV19
j_gene: TRBJ1-2
d_gene: NA
CDR3nt: TGTGCCAGTAGTCTTGCAGGGGTAGGCGGCTACACCTTC
CDR3aa: CASSLAGVGGYTF

len: 12
abundance: NA
v_gene: TRBV30
j_gene: TRBJ2-5
d_gene: NA
CDR3nt: TGTGCCTCCTCCATCGTACAAGAGACCCAGTACTTC
CDR3aa: CASSIVQETQYF

len: 15
abundance: NA
v_gene: TRBV7-9
j_gene: TRBJ2-1
d_gene: TRBD2
CDR3nt: TGTGCCAGCAGTTCCTCGGCGGGGGGGCCTATTGTCGGGTTCTTC
CDR3aa: CASSSSAGGPIVGFF

len: 17
abundance: NA
v_gene: TRBV18
j_gene: TRBJ1-3
d_gene: NA
CDR3nt: TGTGCCAGCTCACCTTTCAAGGACCTCCACTCTGGAAACACCATATATTTT
CDR3aa: CASSPFKDLHSGNTIYF